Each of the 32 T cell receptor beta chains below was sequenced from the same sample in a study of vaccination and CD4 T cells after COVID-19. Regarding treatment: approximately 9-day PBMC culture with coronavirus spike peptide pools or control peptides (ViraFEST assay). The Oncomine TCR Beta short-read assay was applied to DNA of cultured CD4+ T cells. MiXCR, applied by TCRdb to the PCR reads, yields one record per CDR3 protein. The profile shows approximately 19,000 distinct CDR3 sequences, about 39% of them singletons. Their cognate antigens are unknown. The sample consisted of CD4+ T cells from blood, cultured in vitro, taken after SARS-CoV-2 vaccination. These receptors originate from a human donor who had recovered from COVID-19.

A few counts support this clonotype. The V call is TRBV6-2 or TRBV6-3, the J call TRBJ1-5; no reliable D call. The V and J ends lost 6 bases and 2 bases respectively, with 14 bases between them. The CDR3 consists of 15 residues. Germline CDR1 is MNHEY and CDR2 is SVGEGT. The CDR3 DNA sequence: TGTGCCAGCAGACCCCTCTTTGCCCGCAATCAGCCCCAGCATTTT. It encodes CASRPLFARNQPQHF.

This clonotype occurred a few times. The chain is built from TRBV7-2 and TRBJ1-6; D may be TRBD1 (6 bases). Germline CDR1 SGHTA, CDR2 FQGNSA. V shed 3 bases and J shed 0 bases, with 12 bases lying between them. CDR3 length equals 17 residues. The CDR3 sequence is CASSFFRGSSYNSPLHF. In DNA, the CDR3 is TGTGCCAGCAGCTTCTTCAGGGGTAGCTCCTATAATTCACCCCTCCACTTT.

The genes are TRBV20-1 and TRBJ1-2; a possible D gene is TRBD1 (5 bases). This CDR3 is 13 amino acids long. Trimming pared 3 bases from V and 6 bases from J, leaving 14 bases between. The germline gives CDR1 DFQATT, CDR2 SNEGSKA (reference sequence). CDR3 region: CSASPRVADGYTF. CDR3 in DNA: TGCAGTGCTAGTCCCAGGGTGGCCGATGGCTACACCTTC.

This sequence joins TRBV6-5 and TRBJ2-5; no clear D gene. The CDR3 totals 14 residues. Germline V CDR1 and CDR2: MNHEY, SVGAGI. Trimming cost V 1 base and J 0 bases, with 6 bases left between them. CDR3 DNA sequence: TGTGCCAGCAGTTACTATGGGGACCAAGAGACCCAGTACTTC. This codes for CASSYYGDQETQYF.

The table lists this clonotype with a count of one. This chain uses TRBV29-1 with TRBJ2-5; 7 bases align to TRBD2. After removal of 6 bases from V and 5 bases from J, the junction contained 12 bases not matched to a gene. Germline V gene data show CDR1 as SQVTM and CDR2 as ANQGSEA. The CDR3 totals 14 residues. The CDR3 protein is CSVTRLAEGETQYF. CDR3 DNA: TGCAGCGTCACGAGACTAGCTGAGGGGGAGACCCAGTACTTC.

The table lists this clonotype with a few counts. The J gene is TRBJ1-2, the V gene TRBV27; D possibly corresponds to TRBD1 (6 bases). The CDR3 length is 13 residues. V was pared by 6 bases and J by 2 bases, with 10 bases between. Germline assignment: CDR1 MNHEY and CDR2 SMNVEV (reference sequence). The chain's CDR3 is CASRRTANYGYTF. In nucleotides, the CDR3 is TGTGCCAGCAGGCGGACAGCCAACTATGGCTACACCTTC.

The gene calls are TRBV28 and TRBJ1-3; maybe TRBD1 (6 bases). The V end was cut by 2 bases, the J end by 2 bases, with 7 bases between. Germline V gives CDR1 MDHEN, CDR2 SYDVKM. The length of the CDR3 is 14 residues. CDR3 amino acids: CASSLAGAGNTIYF. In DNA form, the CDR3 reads TGTGCCAGCAGTTTAGCAGGGGCTGGAAACACCATATATTTT. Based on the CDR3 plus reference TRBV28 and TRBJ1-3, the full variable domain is DVKVTQSSRYLVKRTGEKVFLECVQDMDHENMFWYRQDPGLGLRLIYFSYDVKMKEKGDIPEGYSVSREKKERFSLILESASTNQTSMYLCASSLAGAGNTIYFGEGSWLTVV.

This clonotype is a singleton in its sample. The CDR3 DNA reads as TGTGCCAGCAACCGTCAACCACGGAGCAATCAGCCCCAGCATTTT. Translated, it gives CASNRQPRSNQPQHF. The chain uses TRBV28 and TRBJ1-5, with unresolved D. Germline assignment: CDR1 MDHEN and CDR2 SYDVKM. This CDR3 has 15 residues. Trimming left V 7 bases short and J 1 base short, with 14 bases between.

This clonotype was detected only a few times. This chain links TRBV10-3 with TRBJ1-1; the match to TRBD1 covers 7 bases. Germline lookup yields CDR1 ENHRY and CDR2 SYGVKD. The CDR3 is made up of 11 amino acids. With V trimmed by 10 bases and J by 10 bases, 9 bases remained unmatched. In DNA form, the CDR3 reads TGTGCCAGTACAGGGGCAGGAGTAGCTTTCTTT. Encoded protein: CASTGAGVAFF.

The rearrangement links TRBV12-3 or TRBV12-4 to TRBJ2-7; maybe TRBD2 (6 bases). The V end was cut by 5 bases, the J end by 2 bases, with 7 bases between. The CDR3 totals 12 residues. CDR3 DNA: TGTGCCAGCAGTGCGGGACCCTACGAGCAGTACTTC. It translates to CASSAGPYEQYF.

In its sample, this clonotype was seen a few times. This CDR3 reads CASSLDPSGRSEQYF. CDR3 in DNA: TGTGCCAGCAGCTTAGATCCTAGCGGGAGGAGTGAGCAGTACTTC. The chain couples TRBV7-9 to TRBJ2-7; 11 bases fit TRBD2. With V trimmed by 1 base and J by 7 bases, 6 bases remained unmatched. CDR3 length: 15 residues. Germline values: CDR1 SEHNR, CDR2 FQNEAQ (reference sequence).

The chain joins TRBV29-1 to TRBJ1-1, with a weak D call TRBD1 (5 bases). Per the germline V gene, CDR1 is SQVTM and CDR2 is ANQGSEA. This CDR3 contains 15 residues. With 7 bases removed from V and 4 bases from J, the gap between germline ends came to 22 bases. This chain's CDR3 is CSAVFVGGSSTEAFF. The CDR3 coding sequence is TGCAGCGCGGTTTTTGTGGGGGGTTCATCCACTGAAGCTTTCTTT.

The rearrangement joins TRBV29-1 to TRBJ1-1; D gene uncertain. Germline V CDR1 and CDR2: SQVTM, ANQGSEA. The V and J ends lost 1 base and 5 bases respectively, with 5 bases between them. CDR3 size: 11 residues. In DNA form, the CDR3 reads TGCAGCGTTGAAGCGGGGACTGAAGCTTTCTTT. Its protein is CSVEAGTEAFF.

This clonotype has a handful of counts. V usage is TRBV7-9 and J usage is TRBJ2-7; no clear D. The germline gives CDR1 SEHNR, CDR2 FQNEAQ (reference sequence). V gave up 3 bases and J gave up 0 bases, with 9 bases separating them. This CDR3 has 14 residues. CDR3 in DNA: TGTGCCAGCAGCTTTGACATCACCTCCTACGAGCAGTACTTC. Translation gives CASSFDITSYEQYF.

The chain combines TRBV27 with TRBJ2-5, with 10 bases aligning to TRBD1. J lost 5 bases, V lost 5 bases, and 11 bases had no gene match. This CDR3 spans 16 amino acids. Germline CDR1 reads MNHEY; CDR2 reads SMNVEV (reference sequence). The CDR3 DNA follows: TGTGCCAGCAGTCCGGGACAGGGGAAATTTGAGGAGACCCAGTACTTC. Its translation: CASSPGQGKFEETQYF.

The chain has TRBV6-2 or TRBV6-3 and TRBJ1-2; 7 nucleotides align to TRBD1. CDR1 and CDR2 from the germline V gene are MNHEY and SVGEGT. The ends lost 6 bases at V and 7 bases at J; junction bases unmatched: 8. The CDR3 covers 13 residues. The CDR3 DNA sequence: TGTGCCAGCAGCTCGACAGGGATGGGTGGCTACACCTTC. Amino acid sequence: CASSSTGMGGYTF.

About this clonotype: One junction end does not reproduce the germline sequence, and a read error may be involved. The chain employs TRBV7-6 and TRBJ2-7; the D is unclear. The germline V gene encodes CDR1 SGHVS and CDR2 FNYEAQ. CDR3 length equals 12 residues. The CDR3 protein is CATSLGMGEQYF. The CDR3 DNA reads TGTGCCACCAGCTTAGGTATGGGGGAGCAGTACTTC. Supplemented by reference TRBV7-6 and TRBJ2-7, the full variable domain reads GAGVSQSPRYKVTKRGQDVALRCDPISGHVSLYWYRQALGQGPEFLTYFNYEAQQDKSGLPNDRFSAERPEGSISTLTIQRTEQRDSAMYRCATSLGMGEQYFGPGTRLTVT.

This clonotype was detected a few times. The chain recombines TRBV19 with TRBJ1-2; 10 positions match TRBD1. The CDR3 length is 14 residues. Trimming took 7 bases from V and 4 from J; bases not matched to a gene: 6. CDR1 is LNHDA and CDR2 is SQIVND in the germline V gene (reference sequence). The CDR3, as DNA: TGTGCCAGTACCTCGACAGGGGGCTTCTATGGCTACACCTTC. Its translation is CASTSTGGFYGYTF. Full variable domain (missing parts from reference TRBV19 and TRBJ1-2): DGGITQSPKYLFRKEGQNVTLSCEQNLNHDAMYWYRQDPGQGLRLIYYSQIVNDFQKGDIAEGYSVSREKKESFPLTVTSAQKNPTAFYLCASTSTGGFYGYTFGSGTRLTVV.

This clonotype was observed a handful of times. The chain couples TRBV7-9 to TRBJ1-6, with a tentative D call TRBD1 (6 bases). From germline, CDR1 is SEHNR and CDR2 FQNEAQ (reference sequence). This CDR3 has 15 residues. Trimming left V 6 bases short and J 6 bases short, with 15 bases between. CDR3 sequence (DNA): TGTGCCAGCAGATATGAGGGACAACCTAATTCACCCCTCCACTTT. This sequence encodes CASRYEGQPNSPLHF.

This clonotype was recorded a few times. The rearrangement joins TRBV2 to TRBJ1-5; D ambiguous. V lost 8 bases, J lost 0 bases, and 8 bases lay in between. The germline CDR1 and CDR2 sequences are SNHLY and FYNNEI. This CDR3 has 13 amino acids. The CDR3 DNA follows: TGTGCCAGCTGCCAGTATAGCAATCAGCCCCAGCATTTT. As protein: CASCQYSNQPQHF.

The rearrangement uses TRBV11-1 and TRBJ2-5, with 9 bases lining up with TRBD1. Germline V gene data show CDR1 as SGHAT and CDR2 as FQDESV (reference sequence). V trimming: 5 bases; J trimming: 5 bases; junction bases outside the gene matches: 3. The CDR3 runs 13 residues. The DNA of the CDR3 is TGTGCCAGCAGCCCCGACAGGGGGGAGACCCAGTACTTC. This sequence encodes CASSPDRGETQYF.

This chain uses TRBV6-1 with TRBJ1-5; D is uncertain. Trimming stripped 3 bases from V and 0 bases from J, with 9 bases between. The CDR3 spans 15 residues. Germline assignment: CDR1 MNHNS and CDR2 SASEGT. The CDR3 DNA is TGTGCCAGCAGTGACAGGTTCGATAGCAATCAGCCCCAGCATTTT. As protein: CASSDRFDSNQPQHF.

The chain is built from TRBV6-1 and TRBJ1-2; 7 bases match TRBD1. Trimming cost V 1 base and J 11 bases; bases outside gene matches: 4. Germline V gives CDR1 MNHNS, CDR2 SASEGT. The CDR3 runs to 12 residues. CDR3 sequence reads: CASSEGQGGYTF. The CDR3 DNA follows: TGTGCCAGCAGTGAAGGACAGGGTGGGTACACCTTC.

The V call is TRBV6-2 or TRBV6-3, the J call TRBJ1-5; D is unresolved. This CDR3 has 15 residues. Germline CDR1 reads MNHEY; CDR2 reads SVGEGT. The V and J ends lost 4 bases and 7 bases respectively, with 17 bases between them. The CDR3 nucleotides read TGTGCCAGCAGTTGGACCTTCGGAAAGGCACAGCCCCAGCATTTT. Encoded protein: CASSWTFGKAQPQHF.

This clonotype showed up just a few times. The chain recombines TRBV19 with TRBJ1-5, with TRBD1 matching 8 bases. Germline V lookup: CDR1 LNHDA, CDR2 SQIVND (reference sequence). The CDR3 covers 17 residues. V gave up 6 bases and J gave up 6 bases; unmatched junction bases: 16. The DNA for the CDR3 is TGTGCCAGTAGGGGCTATGGAAGGGGACAGGACAGTCAGCCCCAGCATTTT. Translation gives CASRGYGRGQDSQPQHF. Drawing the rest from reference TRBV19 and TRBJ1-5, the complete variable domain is DGGITQSPKYLFRKEGQNVTLSCEQNLNHDAMYWYRQDPGQGLRLIYYSQIVNDFQKGDIAEGYSVSREKKESFPLTVTSAQKNPTAFYLCASRGYGRGQDSQPQHFGDGTRLSIL.

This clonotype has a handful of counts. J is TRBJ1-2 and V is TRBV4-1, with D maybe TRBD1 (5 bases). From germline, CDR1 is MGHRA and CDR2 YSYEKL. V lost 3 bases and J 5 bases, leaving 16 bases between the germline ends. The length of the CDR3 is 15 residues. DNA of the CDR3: TGCGCCAGCAGCCACCCCACCTCGGGGCGATATGGCTACACCTTC. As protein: CASSHPTSGRYGYTF.

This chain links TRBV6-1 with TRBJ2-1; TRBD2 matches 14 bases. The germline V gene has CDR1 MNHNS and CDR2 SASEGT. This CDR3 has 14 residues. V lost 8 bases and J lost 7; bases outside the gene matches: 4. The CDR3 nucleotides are TGTGCCAGCGGGACTAGCGGGAGTTGGAATGAGCAGTTCTTC. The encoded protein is CASGTSGSWNEQFF.

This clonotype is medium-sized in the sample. The CDR3 nucleotides are TGTGCCAGCAGCGCATCCCCCGGGGAGCTGTTTTTT. Its protein product is CASSASPGELFF. This chain joins TRBV7-7 and TRBJ2-2; D unresolved. Germline V gene data show CDR1 as SSHAT and CDR2 as FNYEAQ (reference sequence). Trimming took off 5 bases at V and 6 bases at J, with 7 bases between the two ends. This CDR3 has 12 amino acids.

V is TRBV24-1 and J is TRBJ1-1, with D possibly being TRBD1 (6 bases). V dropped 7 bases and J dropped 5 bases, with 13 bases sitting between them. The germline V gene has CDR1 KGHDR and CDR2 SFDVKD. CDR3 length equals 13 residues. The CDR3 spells CATRAGAGTEAFF. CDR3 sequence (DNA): TGTGCCACCAGAGCGGGGGCAGGAACTGAAGCTTTCTTT.

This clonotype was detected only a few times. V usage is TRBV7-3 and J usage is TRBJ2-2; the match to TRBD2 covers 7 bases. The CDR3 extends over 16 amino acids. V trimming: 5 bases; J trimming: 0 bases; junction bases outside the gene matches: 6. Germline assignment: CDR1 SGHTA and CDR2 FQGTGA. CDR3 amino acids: CASSALSGSNTGELFF. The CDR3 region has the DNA TGTGCCAGCAGCGCCCTTAGCGGGTCGAACACCGGGGAGCTGTTTTTT.

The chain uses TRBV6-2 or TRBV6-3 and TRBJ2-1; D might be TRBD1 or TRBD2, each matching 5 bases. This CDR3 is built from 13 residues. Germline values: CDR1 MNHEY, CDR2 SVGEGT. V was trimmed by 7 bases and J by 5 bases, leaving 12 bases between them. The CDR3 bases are TGTGCCAGCACCGGGACGGCAAACAATGAGCAGTTCTTC. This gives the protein CASTGTANNEQFF.

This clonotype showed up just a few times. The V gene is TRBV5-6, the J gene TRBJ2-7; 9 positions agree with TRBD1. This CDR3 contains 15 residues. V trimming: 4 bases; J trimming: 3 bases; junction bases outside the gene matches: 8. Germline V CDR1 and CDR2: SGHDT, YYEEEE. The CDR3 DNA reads TGTGCCAGCAGCCCCCTCGGGACAGGGATCTACGAGCAGTACTTC. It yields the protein CASSPLGTGIYEQYF.